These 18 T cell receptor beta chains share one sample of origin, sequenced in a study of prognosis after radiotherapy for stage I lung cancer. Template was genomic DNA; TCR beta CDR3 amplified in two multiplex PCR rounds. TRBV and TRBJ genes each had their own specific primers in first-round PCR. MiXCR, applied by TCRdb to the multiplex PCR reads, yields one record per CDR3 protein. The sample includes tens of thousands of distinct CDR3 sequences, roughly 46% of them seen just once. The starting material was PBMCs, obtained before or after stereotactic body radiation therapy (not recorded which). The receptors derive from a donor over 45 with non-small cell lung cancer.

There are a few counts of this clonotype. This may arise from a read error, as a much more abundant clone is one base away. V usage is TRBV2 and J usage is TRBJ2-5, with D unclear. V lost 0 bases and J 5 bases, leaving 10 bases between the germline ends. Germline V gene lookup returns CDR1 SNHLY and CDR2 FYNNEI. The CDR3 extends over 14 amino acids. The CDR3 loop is CASSEANVRETQYF. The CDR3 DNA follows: TGTGCCAGCAGTGAAGCGAATGTGAGGGAGACCCAGTACTTC.

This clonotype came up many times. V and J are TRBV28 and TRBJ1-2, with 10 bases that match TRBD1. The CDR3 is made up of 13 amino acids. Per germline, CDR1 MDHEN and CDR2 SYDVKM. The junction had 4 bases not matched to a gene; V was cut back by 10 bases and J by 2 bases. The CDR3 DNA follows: TGTGCCATCCCGGGACAGGGGAACTATGGCTACACCTTC. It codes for CAIPGQGNYGYTF.

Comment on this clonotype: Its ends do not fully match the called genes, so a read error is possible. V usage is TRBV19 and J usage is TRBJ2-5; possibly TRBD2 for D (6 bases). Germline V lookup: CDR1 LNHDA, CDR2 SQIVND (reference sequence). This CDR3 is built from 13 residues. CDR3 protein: CASSFLGGETRYF. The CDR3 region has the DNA TGTGCCAGTAGTTTTCTGGGGGGAGAGACCCGGTACTTC.

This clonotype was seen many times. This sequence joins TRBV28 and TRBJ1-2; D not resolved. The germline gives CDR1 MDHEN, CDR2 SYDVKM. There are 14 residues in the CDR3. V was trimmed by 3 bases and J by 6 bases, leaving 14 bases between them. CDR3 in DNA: TGTGCCAGCAGTTTGGATAGAGGGTTTGATGGCTACACCTTC. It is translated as CASSLDRGFDGYTF.

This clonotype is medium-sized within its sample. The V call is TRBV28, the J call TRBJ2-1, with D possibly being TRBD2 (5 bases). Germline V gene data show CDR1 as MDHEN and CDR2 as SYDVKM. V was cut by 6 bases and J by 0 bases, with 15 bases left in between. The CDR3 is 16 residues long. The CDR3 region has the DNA TGTGCCAGCAGACTTCAAGCGGCGAGCTCCTACAATGAGCAGTTCTTC. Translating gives CASRLQAASSYNEQFF.

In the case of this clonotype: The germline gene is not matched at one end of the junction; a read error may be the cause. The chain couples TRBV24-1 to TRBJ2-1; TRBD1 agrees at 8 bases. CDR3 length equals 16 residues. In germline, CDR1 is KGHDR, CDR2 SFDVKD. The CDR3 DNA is TGTGCCACCAGTGATACGAGACAGGGGAACTACAATGAGCAGTTTTTC. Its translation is CATSDTRQGNYNEQFF.

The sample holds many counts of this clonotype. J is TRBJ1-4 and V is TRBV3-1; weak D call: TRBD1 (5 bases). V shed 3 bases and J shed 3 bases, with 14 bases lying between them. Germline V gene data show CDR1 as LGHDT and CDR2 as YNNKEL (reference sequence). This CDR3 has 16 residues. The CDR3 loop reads CASSQSFSGSNEKLFF. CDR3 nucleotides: TGTGCCAGCAGCCAGAGCTTCTCAGGGTCTAATGAAAAACTGTTTTTT.

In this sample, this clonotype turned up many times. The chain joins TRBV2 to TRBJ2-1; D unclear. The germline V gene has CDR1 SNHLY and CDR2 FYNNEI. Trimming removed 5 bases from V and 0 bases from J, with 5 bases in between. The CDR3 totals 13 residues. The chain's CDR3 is CASSYSSYNEQFF. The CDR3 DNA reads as TGTGCCAGCAGTTACAGCTCCTACAATGAGCAGTTCTTC.

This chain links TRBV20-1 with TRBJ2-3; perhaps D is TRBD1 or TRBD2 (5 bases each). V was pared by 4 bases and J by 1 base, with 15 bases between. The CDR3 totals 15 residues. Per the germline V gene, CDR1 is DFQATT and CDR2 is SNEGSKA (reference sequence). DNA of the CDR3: TGCAGTGCTATGGGAGATCAGGGTGGCACAGATACGCAGTATTTT. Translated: CSAMGDQGGTDTQYF.

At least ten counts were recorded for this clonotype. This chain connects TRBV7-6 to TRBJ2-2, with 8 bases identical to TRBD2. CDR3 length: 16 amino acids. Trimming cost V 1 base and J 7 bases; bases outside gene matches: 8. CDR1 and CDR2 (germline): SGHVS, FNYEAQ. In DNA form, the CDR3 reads TGTGCCAGCAGCTTAGAGCGGGGGACCCGCGGCGGGGAGCTGTTTTTT. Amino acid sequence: CASSLERGTRGGELFF. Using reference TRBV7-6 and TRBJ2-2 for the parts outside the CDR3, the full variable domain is GAGVSQSPRYKVTKRGQDVALRCDPISGHVSLYWYRQALGQGPEFLTYFNYEAQQDKSGLPNDRFSAERPEGSISTLTIQRTEQRDSAMYRCASSLERGTRGGELFFGEGSRLTVL.

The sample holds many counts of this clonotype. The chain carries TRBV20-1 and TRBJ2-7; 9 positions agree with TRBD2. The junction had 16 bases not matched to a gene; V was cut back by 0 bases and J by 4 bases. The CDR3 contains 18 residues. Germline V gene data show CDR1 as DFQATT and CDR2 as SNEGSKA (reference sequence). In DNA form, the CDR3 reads TGCAGTGCTAGAGATGGGACTAGCAGATCTTGGATTAGTTACGAGCAGTACTTC. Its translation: CSARDGTSRSWISYEQYF.

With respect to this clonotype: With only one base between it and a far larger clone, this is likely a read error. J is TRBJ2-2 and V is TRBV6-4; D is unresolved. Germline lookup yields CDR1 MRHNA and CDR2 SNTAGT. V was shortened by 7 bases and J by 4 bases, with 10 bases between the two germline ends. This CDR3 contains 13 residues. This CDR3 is CASTSQFTGELFF. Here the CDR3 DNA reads TGTGCCAGCACTTCGCAGTTCACCGGGGAGCTGTTTTTT.

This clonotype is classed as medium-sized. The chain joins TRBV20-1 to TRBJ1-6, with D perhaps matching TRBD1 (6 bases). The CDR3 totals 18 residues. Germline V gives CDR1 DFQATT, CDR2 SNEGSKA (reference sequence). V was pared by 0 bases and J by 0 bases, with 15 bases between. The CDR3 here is CSARDIGQTSSYNSPLHF. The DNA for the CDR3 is TGCAGTGCTAGAGATATCGGACAGACGAGCTCCTATAATTCACCCCTCCACTTT.

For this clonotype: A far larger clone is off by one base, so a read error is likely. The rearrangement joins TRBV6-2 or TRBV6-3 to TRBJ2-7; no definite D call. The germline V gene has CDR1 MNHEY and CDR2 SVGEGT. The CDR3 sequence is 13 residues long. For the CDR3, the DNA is TGTGCCAGCAGTTACTCGAAGAACTACGACCAGTACTTC. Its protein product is CASSYSKNYDQYF.

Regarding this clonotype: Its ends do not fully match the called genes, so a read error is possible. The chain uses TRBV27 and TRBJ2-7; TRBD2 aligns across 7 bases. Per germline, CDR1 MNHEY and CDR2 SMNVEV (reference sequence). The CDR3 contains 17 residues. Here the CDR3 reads CASSQFGTIGSSYEQYF. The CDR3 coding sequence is TGCGCCAGCAGCCAGTTCGGGACTATCGGGAGCTCCTACGAGCAGTACTTC.

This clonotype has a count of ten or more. CDR3 protein: CASSLPGNPVVSNQPQHF. The CDR3 nucleotides read TGTGCCAGCAGTTTACCGGGGAATCCCGTCGTGAGCAATCAGCCCCAGCATTTT. V usage is TRBV28 and J usage is TRBJ1-5; D remains unclear. Germline CDR1 reads MDHEN; CDR2 reads SYDVKM. Trimming stripped 2 bases from V and 1 base from J, with 18 bases between. CDR3 length equals 18 residues.

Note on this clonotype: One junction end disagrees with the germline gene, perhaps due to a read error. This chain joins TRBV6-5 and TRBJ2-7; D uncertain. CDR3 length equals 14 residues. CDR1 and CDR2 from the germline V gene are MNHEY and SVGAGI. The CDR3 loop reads CASSYLGWSYEHYF. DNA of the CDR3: TGTGCCAGCAGTTACTTGGGATGGTCCTACGAGCATTACTTC.

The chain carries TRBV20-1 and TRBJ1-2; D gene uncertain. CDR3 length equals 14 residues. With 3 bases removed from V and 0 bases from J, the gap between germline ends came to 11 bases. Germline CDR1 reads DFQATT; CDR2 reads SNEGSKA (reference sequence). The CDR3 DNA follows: TGCAGTGCTAGTCCAGGTCCTTCTAACTATGGCTACACCTTC. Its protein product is CSASPGPSNYGYTF.